A selection of T cell receptor beta chains follows, all from one sample in a study of cytomegalovirus exposure and HLA in healthy donors. TCRdb keeps only in-frame clones here, not all; method: immunoSEQ multiplex PCR. The table lists under 150,000 clones, 82% of them singletons. The sample consisted of PBMCs. These receptors were taken from a male donor in good health and CMV-seronegative. The CDR3 runs from the conserved cysteine through the conserved F or W. The D gene is left open where the match is weak. Clone sizes are given selectively: once, few, many, or a class where the clone is expanded.

TRBD2	TRBV9	TRBJ2-3	16	NA	CASSAHPGGSTDTQYF	TGTGCCAGCAGCGCCCACCCGGGAGGATCCACAGATACGCAGTATTTT
NA	TRBV9	TRBJ1-2	14	NA	CASSVDVGSYVYTF	TGTGCCAGCAGCGTAGATGTAGGGAGCTATGTCTACACCTTC
TRBD1	TRBV5-1	TRBJ1-1	19	NA	CASSPPDRGHSLMNTEAFF	TGCGCCAGCAGCCCCCCAGACAGGGGCCATAGTTTGATGAACACTGAAGCTTTCTTT
TRBD2	TRBV5-4	TRBJ2-1	16	NA	CASSLDGTSGSSEQFF	TGTGCCAGCAGCCTAGACGGGACTAGCGGGAGCAGTGAGCAGTTCTTC
NA	TRBV28	TRBJ2-5	11	NA	CASSRVETQYF	TGTGCCAGCAGCCGCGTAGAGACCCAGTACTTC
NA	TRBV10-3	TRBJ1-1	16	NA	CAISPAGRVVNTEAFF	TGTGCCATCAGTCCCGCCGGCAGGGTAGTGAACACTGAAGCTTTCTTT
TRBD1	TRBV5-6	TRBJ2-7	15	NA	CASSLGTASYYEQYF	TGTGCCAGCAGTTTGGGGACAGCCTCCTACTACGAGCAGTACTTC
TRBD2	TRBV4-3	TRBJ2-3	18	NA	CASSQASGLAGPTDTQYF	TGCGCCAGCAGCCAAGCGTCCGGACTAGCGGGCCCCACAGATACGCAGTATTTT
TRBD1	TRBV27	TRBJ2-7	14	NA	CASSLQGVPGEQYF	TGTGCCAGCAGTTTACAGGGGGTCCCTGGCGAGCAGTACTTC
NA	TRBV4-3	TRBJ2-7	17	NA	CASSQAFSGWVSYEQYF	TGCGCCAGCAGCCAAGCATTTAGCGGATGGGTCTCCTACGAGCAGTACTTC
TRBD1	TRBV5-1	TRBJ1-5	15	NA	CASSSTGGWDQPQHF	TGCGCCAGCAGCTCCACAGGGGGCTGGGATCAGCCCCAGCATTTT
TRBD2	TRBV27	TRBJ2-7	16	NA	CASSSGTSGRGYEQYF	TGTGCCAGCAGTTCCGGGACTAGCGGGAGGGGTTACGAGCAGTACTTC
NA	TRBV27	TRBJ2-1	17	NA	CASSLGSGLNSYNEQFF	TGTGCCAGCAGTTTAGGGTCGGGATTAAACTCCTACAATGAGCAGTTCTTC
TRBD2	TRBV27	TRBJ2-1	16	NA	CASRLAGETTYNEQFF	TGTGCCAGCAGACTAGCGGGAGAGACGACCTACAATGAGCAGTTCTTC
NA	TRBV28	TRBJ1-1	14	NA	CASSFGRGTPEAFF	TGTGCCAGCAGTTTCGGGAGGGGGACTCCTGAAGCTTTCTTT
NA	TRBV4-3	TRBJ2-3	16	NA	CASSRSDRMADDTQYF	TGCGCCAGCAGCCGATCCGACAGGATGGCGGATGATACGCAGTATTTT
TRBD2	TRBV15	TRBJ2-7	15	NA	CATSTGTSGSYEQYF	TGTGCCACCAGCACTGGGACTAGCGGGAGCTACGAGCAGTACTTC
NA	TRBV9	TRBJ2-3	14	NA	CASQTGRAGDTQYF	TGTGCCAGCCAAACAGGGAGGGCCGGAGATACGCAGTATTTT
NA	TRBV18	TRBJ2-5	14	NA	CASSRNRAQETQYF	TGTGCCAGCTCACGAAACAGGGCACAAGAGACCCAGTACTTC
TRBD1	TRBV28	TRBJ2-7	15	once	CASSLSGTGSNEQYF	TGTGCCAGCAGTTTATCGGGGACAGGGTCGAACGAGCAGTACTTC
NA	TRBV6-1	TRBJ2-7	14	NA	CASSWAGFSYEQYF	TGTGCCAGCAGCTGGGCCGGCTTCTCCTACGAGCAGTACTTC
NA	TRBV11-3	TRBJ1-1	11	NA	CASSLGGKAFF	TGTGCCAGCAGCCTAGGAGGTAAAGCTTTCTTT